This T cell receptor beta chain was identified during a study of control samples from healthy donors and cancer patients. The CDR3 has 18 residues. Germline trimming cut 2 bases from V and 0 bases from J; bases unmatched to any gene: 6. Germline CDR1 is SGHTA and CDR2 is FQGNSA. Method: immunoSEQ multiplex PCR; TCRdb's copy keeps in-frame clones and lacks some. The sample lists around 130,000 clones; just under 95% were seen once. The sequence was collected from a young man in good health. Sequenced sample: blood. V usage is TRBV7-2 and J usage is TRBJ2-7, with 14 bases that match TRBD2. The CDR3 loop is CASSLRTSGGRSSYEQYF. As DNA, the CDR3 is TGTGCCAGCAGCTTAAGGACTAGCGGGGGGAGGAGCTCCTACGAGCAGTACTTC.